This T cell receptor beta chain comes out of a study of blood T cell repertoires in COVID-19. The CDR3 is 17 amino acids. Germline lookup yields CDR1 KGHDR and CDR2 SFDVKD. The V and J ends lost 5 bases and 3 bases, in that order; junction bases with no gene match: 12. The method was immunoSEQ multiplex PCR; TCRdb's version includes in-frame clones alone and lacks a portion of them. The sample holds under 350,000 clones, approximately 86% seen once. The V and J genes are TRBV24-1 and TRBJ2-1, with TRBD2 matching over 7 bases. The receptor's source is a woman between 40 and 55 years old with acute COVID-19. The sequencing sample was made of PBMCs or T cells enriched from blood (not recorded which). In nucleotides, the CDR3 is TGTGCCACCAGTGCTTCTTTAACCGGGACTAACTACAATGAGCAGTTCTTC. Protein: CATSASLTGTNYNEQFF.